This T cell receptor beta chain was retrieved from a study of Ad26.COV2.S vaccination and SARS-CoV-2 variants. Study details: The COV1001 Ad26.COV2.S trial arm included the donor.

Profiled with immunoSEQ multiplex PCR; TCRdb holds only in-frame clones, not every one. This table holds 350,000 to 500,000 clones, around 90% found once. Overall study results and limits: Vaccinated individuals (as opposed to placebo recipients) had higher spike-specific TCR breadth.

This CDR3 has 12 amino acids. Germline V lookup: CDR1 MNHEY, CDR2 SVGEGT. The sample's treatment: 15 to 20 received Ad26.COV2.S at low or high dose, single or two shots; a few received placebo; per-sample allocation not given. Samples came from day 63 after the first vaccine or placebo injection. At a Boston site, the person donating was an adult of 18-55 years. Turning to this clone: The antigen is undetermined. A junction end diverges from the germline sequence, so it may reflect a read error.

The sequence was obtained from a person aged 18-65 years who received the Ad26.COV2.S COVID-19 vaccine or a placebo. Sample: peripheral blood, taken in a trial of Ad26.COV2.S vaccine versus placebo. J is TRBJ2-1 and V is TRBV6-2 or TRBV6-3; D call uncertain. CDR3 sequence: CASSYSGVEEFF. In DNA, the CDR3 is TGTGCCAGCAGTTACTCGGGCGTTGAGGAGTTCTTC.